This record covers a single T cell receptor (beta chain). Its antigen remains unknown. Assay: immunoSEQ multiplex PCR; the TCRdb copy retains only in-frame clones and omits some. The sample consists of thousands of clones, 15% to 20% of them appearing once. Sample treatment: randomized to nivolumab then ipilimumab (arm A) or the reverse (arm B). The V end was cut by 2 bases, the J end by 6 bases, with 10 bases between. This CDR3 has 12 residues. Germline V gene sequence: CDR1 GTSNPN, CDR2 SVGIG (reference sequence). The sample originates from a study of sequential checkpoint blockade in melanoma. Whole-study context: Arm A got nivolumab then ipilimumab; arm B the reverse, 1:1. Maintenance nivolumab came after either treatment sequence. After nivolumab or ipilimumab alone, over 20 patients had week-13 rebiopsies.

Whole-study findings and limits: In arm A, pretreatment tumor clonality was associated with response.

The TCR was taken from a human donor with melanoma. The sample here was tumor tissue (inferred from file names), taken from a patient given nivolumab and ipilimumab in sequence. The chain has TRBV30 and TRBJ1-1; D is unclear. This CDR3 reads CAWSPLPPEAFF. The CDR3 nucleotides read TGTGCCTGGAGTCCTCTCCCCCCTGAAGCTTTCTTT.